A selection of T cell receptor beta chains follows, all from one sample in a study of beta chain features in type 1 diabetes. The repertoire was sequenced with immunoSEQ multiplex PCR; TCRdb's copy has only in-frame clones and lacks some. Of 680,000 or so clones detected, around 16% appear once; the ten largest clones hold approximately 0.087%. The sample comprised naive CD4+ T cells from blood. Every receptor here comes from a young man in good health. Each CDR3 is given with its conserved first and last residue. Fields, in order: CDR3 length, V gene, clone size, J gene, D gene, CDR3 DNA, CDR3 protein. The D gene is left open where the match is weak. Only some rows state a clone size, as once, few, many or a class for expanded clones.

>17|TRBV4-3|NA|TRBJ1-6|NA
TGCGCCAGCAGCCAAGAGGGAGGGGGACGTATAAATTCACCCCTCCACTTT
CASSQEGGGRINSPLHF
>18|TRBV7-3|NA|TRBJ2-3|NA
TGTGCCAGCAGCCAACGCGGTGGAGGGGGACTTTCCACAGATACGCAGTATTTT
CASSQRGGGGLSTDTQYF
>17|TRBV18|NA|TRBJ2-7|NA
TGTGCCAGCTCACGCGGGCAGGGGACAACGTCGGCCTACGAGCAGTACTTC
CASSRGQGTTSAYEQYF
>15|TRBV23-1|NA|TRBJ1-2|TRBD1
TGCGCCAGCAGTCAATCCCAGGACAGGGACGGGGGCTACACCTTC
CASSQSQDRDGGYTF
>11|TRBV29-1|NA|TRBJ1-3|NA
TGCAGCGTTGTCGGCGGAAACACCATATATTTT
CSVVGGNTIYF
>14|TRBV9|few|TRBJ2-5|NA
TGTGCCAGCAGCGTGCCCGGGACGGCAGAGACCCAGTACTTC
CASSVPGTAETQYF
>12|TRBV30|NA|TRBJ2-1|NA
TGTGCCTGGGAGGGACGTTACAATGAGCAGTTCTTC
CAWEGRYNEQFF
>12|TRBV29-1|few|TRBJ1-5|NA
TGCAGCGTGGGTTTTGTCGGTCAGCCCCAGCATTTT
CSVGFVGQPQHF
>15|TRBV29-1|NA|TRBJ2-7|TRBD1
TGCAGCCCCCTTTTGTGGGACAGGGTCCCCTACGAGCAGTACTTC
CSPLLWDRVPYEQYF
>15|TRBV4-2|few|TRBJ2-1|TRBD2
TGTGCCAGCAGCCAAGAACGGCTAGCGGACAATGAGCAGTTCTTC
CASSQERLADNEQFF
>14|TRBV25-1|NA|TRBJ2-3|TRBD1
TGTGCCAGCAGTGCCCAGGGGGATGCAGATACGCAGTATTTT
CASSAQGDADTQYF
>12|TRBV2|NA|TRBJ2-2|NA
TGTGCCAGCAAGGTATTAGGCGGGGAGCTGTTTTTT
CASKVLGGELFF
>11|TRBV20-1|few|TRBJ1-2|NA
TGCATAGTCCGGCAGAACTATGGCTACACCTTC
CIVRQNYGYTF
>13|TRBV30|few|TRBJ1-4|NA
TGTGCCTGGAGTGGTGGTCAGGGGGAAAAACTGTTTTTT
CAWSGGQGEKLFF
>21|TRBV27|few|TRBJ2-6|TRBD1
TGTGCCAGCAGTCACTACTCGCCCCGGGGACAGGTATTCTCTGGGGCCAACGTCCTGACTTTC
CASSHYSPRGQVFSGANVLTF
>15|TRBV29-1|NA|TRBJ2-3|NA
TGCAGCGTTGAAGGGGCATTAGGGGGAACAGATACGCAGTATTTT
CSVEGALGGTDTQYF
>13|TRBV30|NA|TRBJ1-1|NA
TGTGCCTGGAGTGTAAGGGGGGGCTCGGAAGCTTTCTTT
CAWSVRGGSEAFF
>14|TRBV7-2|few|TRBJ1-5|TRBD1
TGTGCCAGCAACCCGGGACAGGGGAATCAGCCCCAGCATTTT
CASNPGQGNQPQHF
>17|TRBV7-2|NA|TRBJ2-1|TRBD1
TGTGCCAGCAGCTTCAGGAGAGGACAGGGGGCCTACAATGAGCAGTTCTTC
CASSFRRGQGAYNEQFF
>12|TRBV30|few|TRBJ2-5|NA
TGTGCCTGGAGTGGGAGGGTTGAGACCCAGTACTTC
CAWSGRVETQYF
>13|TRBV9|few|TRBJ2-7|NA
TGTGCCAGCAGCGTAGCTTTGACTGCTATTCAGTACTTC
CASSVALTAIQYF
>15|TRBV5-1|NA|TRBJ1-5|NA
TGCGCCAGCAGCTTGGGGCAGGGAAGCAATCAGCCCCAGCATTTT
CASSLGQGSNQPQHF
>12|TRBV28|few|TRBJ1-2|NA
TGTGCCAGCAGTTTCAGAATAGATGGCTACACCTTC
CASSFRIDGYTF
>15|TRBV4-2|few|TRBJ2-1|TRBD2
TGTGCCAGCAGCGTCAATAGCGGGGGGGCGTATGAGCAGTTCTTC
CASSVNSGGAYEQFF
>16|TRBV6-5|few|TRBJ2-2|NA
TGTGCCAGCAGTTACTCGAAAGGGGGGAACACCGGGGAGCTGTTTTTT
CASSYSKGGNTGELFF
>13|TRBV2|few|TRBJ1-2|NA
TGTGCCAGCAGTCTCAGCTCTAACTATGGCTACACCTTC
CASSLSSNYGYTF
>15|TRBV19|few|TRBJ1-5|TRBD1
TGTGCCAGTAGTACCTACAGGGGGGATGGTCAGCCCCAGCATTTT
CASSTYRGDGQPQHF
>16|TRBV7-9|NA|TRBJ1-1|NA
TGTGCCAGCAGCCTCCCCTACAGGGAAGTTAACGCTGAAGCTTTCTTT
CASSLPYREVNAEAFF
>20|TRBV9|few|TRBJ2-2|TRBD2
TGTGCCAGCAGCGTAGCTTTAGGGACTAGCTTCCCCCGGGTCACCGGGGAGCTGTTTTTT
CASSVALGTSFPRVTGELFF
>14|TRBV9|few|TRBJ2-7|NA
TGTGCCAGCAGCGTAGGGAGGGTCCCCTACGAGCAGTACTTC
CASSVGRVPYEQYF
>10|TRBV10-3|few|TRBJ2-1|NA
TGTGCCCCCCAAGCCGCTGAGCAGTTCTTC
CAPQAAEQFF
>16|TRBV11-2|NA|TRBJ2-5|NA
TGTGCCAGCAGCGCGAACAGGGGGGGGAGGAAAGAGACCCAGTACTTC
CASSANRGGRKETQYF
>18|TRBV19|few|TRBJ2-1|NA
TGTGCCAGTAGTGTTAGGGGAAAGGCCGGGAAATACGGCAATGAGCAGTTCTTC
CASSVRGKAGKYGNEQFF
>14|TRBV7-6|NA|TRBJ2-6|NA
TGTGCCAGCAGCTTAGCGCTTGGGGCCAACGTCCTGACTTTC
CASSLALGANVLTF
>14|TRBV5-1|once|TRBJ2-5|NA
TGCGCCAGCAGCTTTCCGGATTGGCAAGAGACCCAGTACTTC
CASSFPDWQETQYF
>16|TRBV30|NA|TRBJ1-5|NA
TGTGCCTGGAGTGTACGACGAATAGATAGCAATCAGCCCCAGCATTTT
CAWSVRRIDSNQPQHF
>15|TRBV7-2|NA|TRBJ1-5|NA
TGTGCCAGCAGCTTAGCACCAGGGAATGGACAGCCCCAGCATTTT
CASSLAPGNGQPQHF
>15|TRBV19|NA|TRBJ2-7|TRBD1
TGTGCCAGTAGTACGCAGACAGGGAACCCCTACGAGCAGTACTTC
CASSTQTGNPYEQYF
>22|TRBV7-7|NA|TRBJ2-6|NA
TGTGCCAGCAGCTTAGCGCCCACGGGACCCCCTAACCCGAGCTCTGGGGCCAACGTCCTGACTTTC
CASSLAPTGPPNPSSGANVLTF
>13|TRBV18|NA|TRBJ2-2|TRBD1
TGTGCCAGCTCACCGGACAGGACCGGGGAGCTGTTTTTT
CASSPDRTGELFF
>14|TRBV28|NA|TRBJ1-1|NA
TGTGCCAGCAGTTTGGCCGATCGGAACACTGAAGCTTTCTTT
CASSLADRNTEAFF
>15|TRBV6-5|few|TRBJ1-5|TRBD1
TGTGCCAGCAGAAAAGGGGGCGCGGAGAATCAGCCCCAGCATTTT
CASRKGGAENQPQHF
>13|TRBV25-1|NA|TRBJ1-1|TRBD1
TGTGCCAGCAGTCGACAGGGGGGTACTGAAGCTTTCTTT
CASSRQGGTEAFF
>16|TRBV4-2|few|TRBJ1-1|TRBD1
TGTGCCAGCAGCCAAAAAGGGACAGGGGGTCTCACTGAAGCTTTCTTT
CASSQKGTGGLTEAFF
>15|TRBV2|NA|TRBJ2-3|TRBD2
TGTGCCAGCAATCGAGCGGGGGGTGGCACAGATACGCAGTATTTT
CASNRAGGGTDTQYF